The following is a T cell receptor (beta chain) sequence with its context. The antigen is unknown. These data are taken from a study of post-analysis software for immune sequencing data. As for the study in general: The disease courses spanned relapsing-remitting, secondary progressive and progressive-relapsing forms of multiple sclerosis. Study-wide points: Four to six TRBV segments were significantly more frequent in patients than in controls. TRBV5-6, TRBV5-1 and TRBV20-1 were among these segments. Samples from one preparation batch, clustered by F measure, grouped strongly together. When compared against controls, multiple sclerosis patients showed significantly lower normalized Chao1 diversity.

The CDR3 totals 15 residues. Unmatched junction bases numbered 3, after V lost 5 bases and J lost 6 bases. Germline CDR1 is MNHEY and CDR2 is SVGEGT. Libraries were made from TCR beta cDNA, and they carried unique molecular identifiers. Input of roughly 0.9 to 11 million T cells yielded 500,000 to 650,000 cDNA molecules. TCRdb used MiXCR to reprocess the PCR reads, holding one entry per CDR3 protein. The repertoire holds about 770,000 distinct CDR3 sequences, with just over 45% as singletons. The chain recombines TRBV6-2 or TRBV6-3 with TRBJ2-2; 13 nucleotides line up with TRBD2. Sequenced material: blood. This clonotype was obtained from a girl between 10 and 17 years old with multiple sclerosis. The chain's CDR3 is CASSRTSGSSGELFF. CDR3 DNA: TGTGCCAGCAGTCGGACTAGCGGGAGTTCCGGGGAGCTGTTTTTT.